The clone carrying this T cell receptor beta chain was found a few times. The sample originates from a study of beta chain features in type 1 diabetes. The study reverse transcribed the entire isolated RNA, so it sequenced expressed TCRB transcripts. Clones were read by immunoSEQ multiplex PCR, and TCRdb kept only the in-frame ones, dropping some. Of 900,000 or so clones listed, roughly a sixth are singletons. The CDR3 totals 15 residues. Germline V CDR1 and CDR2: MNHNS, SASEGT. J gave up 7 bases and V 0 bases, and 5 bases lay outside the gene matches. V usage is TRBV6-1 and J usage is TRBJ2-1, with 8 positions matching TRBD2. The specimen was naive CD4+ T cells from blood. The receptor comes from a woman aged 18-35 years in good health. DNA for the CDR3: TGTGCCAGCAGTGAAGCCGGCGGGAGGTATAATGAGCAGTTCTTC. As protein: CASSEAGGRYNEQFF.